This T cell receptor (beta chain) was captured in a study of blood T cell repertoires in COVID-19. Across the whole study: The study drew acute and convalescent COVID-19 samples from the United States, Italy and Spain. PBMCs, B-cell-depleted T cells, or T cells were the source of the cDNA or gDNA that made up the material.

V shed 8 bases and J shed 0 bases, with 17 bases lying between them. The germline gives CDR1 MRHNA, CDR2 SNTAGT. CDR3 size: 16 residues. In the original workflow: Amplification with reference gene primers provided the estimates of nucleated cell counts. Data came from immunoSEQ multiplex PCR; TCRdb stores just in-frame clones and leaves some out. That table supplies the V and J calls and clone size; D and trimming were determined from the DNA. The table has some 140,000 clones, approximately 88% seen once. The gene calls are TRBV6-4 and TRBJ2-4, with D perhaps matching TRBD2 (7 bases). What was sequenced was peripheral blood. This TCR was recovered from a man in his fifties or sixties with acute or convalescent COVID-19. The CDR3 bases are TGTGCCAGCTGCTACTTAGGGGGGGTAGCCAAAAACATTCAGTACTTC. Its translation is CASCYLGGVAKNIQYF.